One and the same sample provided the 27 T cell receptor beta chains below, sequenced in a study of cytomegalovirus exposure and HLA in healthy donors. Both 60 Vbeta primers and 13 Jbeta primers went into the PCR. The assay was immunoSEQ multiplex PCR, and TCRdb's table has in-frame clones only and misses some. Of about 89,000 clones in the sample, under 85% were seen once. Input material: PBMCs. The receptors here all came from a male donor in good health and CMV-seronegative.

The count of this clone is one. The V gene is TRBV11-2, the J gene TRBJ1-2, with TRBD1 as a possible D gene (5 bases). The CDR3 length is 14 residues. Trimming removed 7 bases from V and 8 bases from J, with 20 bases in between. Germline loops: CDR1 SGHAT, CDR2 FQNNGV. CDR3 sequence: CASTSEGIVGGYTF. In DNA form, the CDR3 reads TGTGCCAGCACCTCGGAGGGGATAGTCGGGGGCTACACCTTC.

The V and J genes are TRBV5-5 and TRBJ1-1; D unresolved. Trimming cost V 5 bases and J 11 bases, with 13 bases left between them. The length of the CDR3 is 11 residues. Germline V gene data show CDR1 as SGHKS and CDR2 as YYEKEE (reference sequence). The CDR3 region is CASRMNGGAFF. DNA for the CDR3: TGTGCCAGCAGAATGAACGGAGGGGCTTTCTTT.

The chain uses TRBV7-2 and TRBJ1-1; D not resolved. With 4 bases removed from V and 0 bases from J, the gap between germline ends came to 3 bases. The CDR3 runs to 12 residues. Germline assignment: CDR1 SGHTA and CDR2 FQGNSA. The CDR3 DNA sequence: TGTGCCAGCAGCTATATGAACACTGAAGCTTTCTTT. Translated: CASSYMNTEAFF.

The CDR3 DNA reads TGTGCCAGCTCCCGGGCGGGGTCGGCTGAAGCTTTCTTT. Protein product: CASSRAGSAEAFF. This chain joins TRBV6-5 and TRBJ1-1; D remains unclear. This CDR3 is 13 amino acids long. The V gene lost 8 bases and the J gene lost 6 bases, with 16 bases spanning the gap. Germline values: CDR1 MNHEY, CDR2 SVGAGI.

This clone was seen more than once but under ten times. The CDR3 loop is CASSGQSGANVLTF. The CDR3 nucleotides are TGTGCCAGCTCCGGACAGTCTGGGGCCAACGTCCTGACTTTC. The chain couples TRBV2 to TRBJ2-6; possible D gene TRBD1, 6 bases. Trimming removed 8 bases from V and 1 base from J, with 9 bases in between. Germline CDR1 SNHLY, CDR2 FYNNEI. The CDR3 has 14 residues.

This rearrangement joins TRBV4-3 to TRBJ2-7; D may be TRBD1 (6 bases). Trimming shortened V by 0 bases and J by 5 bases, and 14 bases separated the two germline ends. CDR1 and CDR2 (germline): LGHNA, YSLEER. This CDR3 contains 15 residues. The CDR3 spells CASSQDGGSQDEQYF. The CDR3 DNA is TGCGCCAGCAGCCAAGATGGGGGCAGCCAAGACGAGCAGTACTTC.

The chain links TRBV14 to TRBJ2-5, with 8 bases identical to TRBD1. The V segment lost 2 bases and the J segment 7 bases; nucleotides outside the gene matches: 12. This CDR3 has 16 residues. CDR1 is SGHDN, CDR2 FVKESK, per germline. This chain's CDR3 is CASSQSRQGSAGTQYF. The DNA for the CDR3 is TGTGCCAGCAGCCAATCGAGACAGGGGTCCGCGGGGACCCAGTACTTC. Looking up the rest from reference TRBV14 and TRBJ2-5 gives the full variable domain: EAGVTQFPSHSVIEKGQTVTLRCDPISGHDNLYWYRRVMGKEIKFLLHFVKESKQDESGMPNNRFLAERTGGTYSTLKVQPAELEDSGVYFCASSQSRQGSAGTQYFGPGTRLLVL.

The genes are TRBV27 and TRBJ1-1; no reliable D call. Germline V lookup: CDR1 MNHEY, CDR2 SMNVEV (reference sequence). The V and J ends lost 6 bases and 3 bases respectively, with 14 bases between them. The CDR3 contains 14 residues. The DNA of the CDR3 is TGTGCCAGCAGCCCGGTACAGATCTACACTGAAGCTTTCTTT. Encoded protein: CASSPVQIYTEAFF.

The chain couples TRBV28 to TRBJ1-2, with 8 nucleotides matching TRBD1. The V segment lost 3 bases and the J segment 5 bases; nucleotides outside the gene matches: 5. This CDR3 comprises 14 residues. CDR1 and CDR2 from the germline V gene are MDHEN and SYDVKM. The CDR3 region has the DNA TGTGCCAGCAGTTTGGACAGGGTTTGGTATGGCTACACCTTC. Its translation: CASSLDRVWYGYTF.

The chain has TRBV11-1 and TRBJ1-1; 8 bases are a match to TRBD1. Germline V CDR1 and CDR2: SGHAT, FQDESV (reference sequence). The CDR3 runs to 15 residues. V trimming: 6 bases; J trimming: 4 bases; junction bases outside the gene matches: 10. The CDR3 DNA follows: TGTGCCAGCAGACCCGCCGACAGGGGTCGCACTGAAGCTTTCTTT. Residues: CASRPADRGRTEAFF.

This chain links TRBV27 with TRBJ2-7; TRBD1 matches at 11 bases. CDR3 length: 14 amino acids. J was trimmed by 4 bases and V by 5 bases; bases with no gene match: 4. Germline CDR1 MNHEY, CDR2 SMNVEV (reference sequence). This chain's CDR3 is CASSHGTGGYEQYF. Here the CDR3 DNA reads TGTGCCAGCAGTCACGGGACAGGGGGGTACGAGCAGTACTTC.

The chain is built from TRBV29-1 and TRBJ2-7; weak D call: TRBD2 (5 bases). The length of the CDR3 is 14 residues. Between the trimmed V and J ends, which lost 4 bases and 0 bases, there was a span of 13 bases. Germline CDR1 is SQVTM and CDR2 is ANQGSEA. CDR3: CSVGLGGDSYEQYF. In DNA form, the CDR3 reads TGCAGCGTTGGACTTGGAGGAGACTCCTACGAGCAGTACTTC.

The V gene is TRBV2, the J gene TRBJ2-5; TRBD2 is a possible D gene (5 bases). Trimming removed 4 bases from V and 1 base from J, with 13 bases in between. The CDR3 runs to 15 residues. CDR1 and CDR2 (germline): SNHLY, FYNNEI. CDR3 DNA: TGTGCCAGCAGTGGACTAACTAGAAGCCAAGAGACCCAGTACTTC. Its protein is CASSGLTRSQETQYF.

The V gene is TRBV21-1, the J gene TRBJ1-1; the table calls TRBD1, which could not be checked here. TRBV21-1 is reported as a pseudogene. The CDR3 spans 20 residues. CDR3: CASSKNRVAGTGELDTEAFF. CDR3 DNA: TGTGCCAGCAGCAAAAATAGAGTCGCGGGGACAGGGGAGTTGGACACTGAAGCTTTCTTT.

The V call is TRBV20-1, the J call TRBJ1-4; TRBD1 might be the D (6 bases). The CDR3 totals 11 residues. Germline loops: CDR1 DFQATT, CDR2 SNEGSKA (reference sequence). Trimming stripped 4 bases from V and 10 bases from J, with 10 bases between. The DNA of the CDR3 is TGCAGTGCTAAGGGGGTTGCAAAACTGTTTTTT. Translated: CSAKGVAKLFF.

The chain combines TRBV28 with TRBJ1-5; tentative D call: TRBD1 (5 bases). V gave up 2 bases and J gave up 6 bases, with 8 bases separating them. The CDR3 length is 13 residues. Germline V gene sequence: CDR1 MDHEN, CDR2 SYDVKM. CDR3 DNA sequence: TGTGCCAGCAGTTTAGGGGGACTTCAGCCCCAGCATTTT. Translating it yields CASSLGGLQPQHF.

V gene TRBV2 combines with J gene TRBJ1-1; D is possibly TRBD1 (6 bases). The CDR3 totals 13 residues. Trimming cost V 8 bases and J 11 bases, with 21 bases left between them. CDR1 is SNHLY, CDR2 FYNNEI, per germline. CDR3 sequence: CASRRTEGAEAFF. The CDR3, as DNA: TGTGCCAGCCGAAGGACAGAGGGTGCGGAGGCTTTCTTT.

The genes are TRBV4-1 and TRBJ2-1; 11 nucleotides match TRBD2. Trimming removed 2 bases from V and 6 bases from J; junction bases left unmatched: 3. Germline V gives CDR1 MGHRA, CDR2 YSYEKL. The CDR3 sequence is 15 residues long. In nucleotides, the CDR3 is TGCGCCAGCAGCCAACTGGGACTAGCGGTCAATGAGCAGTTCTTC. It codes for CASSQLGLAVNEQFF.

The rearrangement uses TRBV9 and TRBJ2-1, with 9 bases lining up with TRBD2. V lost 0 bases to trimming and J lost 8 bases; unmatched junction nucleotides: 3. Germline V gene data show CDR1 as SGDLS and CDR2 as YYNGEE. The CDR3 has 14 residues. CDR3 loop: CASSVGLAVHEQFF. DNA for the CDR3: TGTGCCAGCAGCGTAGGACTAGCGGTCCATGAGCAGTTCTTC.

V is TRBV6-1 and J is TRBJ2-3, with D tentatively TRBD1 (5 bases). Per germline, CDR1 MNHNS and CDR2 SASEGT. The ends were cut back, 2 bases at V and 2 bases at J, with 11 bases in the middle. CDR3 length: 15 amino acids. For the CDR3, the DNA is TGTGCCAGCAGTGAAAGGGGCGTCAACACAGATACGCAGTATTTT. It yields the protein CASSERGVNTDTQYF.

CDR3 in DNA: TGTGCCAGCAGTTTAGAGGACGAGCAGTACTTC. Amino acids: CASSLEDEQYF. The chain combines TRBV6-6 with TRBJ2-7; D call uncertain. Looked up from germline, CDR1 is MNHNY and CDR2 is SVGAGI (reference sequence). The CDR3 loop spans 11 amino acids. Trimming pared 4 bases from V and 5 bases from J, leaving 6 bases between.

Comments on this clone: At the DNA level, this CDR3 is encoded by other sequences in the same sample as well. This sequence joins TRBV4-3 and TRBJ2-2; 9 nucleotides match TRBD1. The ends lost 3 bases at V and 7 bases at J; junction bases unmatched: 0. Germline V gene sequence: CDR1 LGHNA, CDR2 YSLEER. CDR3 length: 13 residues. The CDR3 DNA reads as TGCGCCAGCAGCCAGGACAGGGGCGGGGAGCTGTTTTTT. Residues: CASSQDRGGELFF.

The chain couples TRBV4-3 to TRBJ1-2; 7 positions match TRBD1. In germline, CDR1 is LGHNA, CDR2 YSLEER. The CDR3 runs to 20 residues. V shed 1 base, J shed 5 bases, and the junction held 22 bases outside the gene matches. CDR3 bases: TGCGCCAGCAGCCAAGCTCCCATTTTGACAGGGCAACAGAACCGGTATGGCTACACCTTC. Its protein is CASSQAPILTGQQNRYGYTF.

This chain links TRBV9 with TRBJ2-7; 7 bases map to TRBD1. V lost 0 bases, J lost 4 bases, and 7 bases stayed unmatched. This CDR3 is 15 amino acids long. In germline, CDR1 is SGDLS, CDR2 YYNGEE. CDR3 amino acids: CASSVAWTGTYEQYF. In nucleotides, the CDR3 is TGTGCCAGCAGCGTAGCCTGGACAGGAACTTACGAGCAGTACTTC.

This sequence joins TRBV10-3 and TRBJ1-4; the D gene is possibly TRBD1 (5 bases). From germline, CDR1 is ENHRY and CDR2 SYGVKD. Trimming left V 3 bases short and J 8 bases short, with 25 bases between. This CDR3 has 18 amino acids. For the CDR3, the DNA is TGTGCCATCAGTGACATTGGGGCACCTCAAGACCCCATCGAAAAACTGTTTTTT. Its protein is CAISDIGAPQDPIEKLFF.

This clone was observed a handful of times. The chain combines TRBV9 with TRBJ1-1, with D hard to call. The CDR3 sequence is 14 residues long. CDR1 and CDR2 (germline): SGDLS, YYNGEE. Trimming cost V 4 bases and J 1 base, with 11 bases left between them. Here the CDR3 DNA reads TGTGCCAGCAGCCCTATGATCGGGAACACTGAAGCTTTCTTT. It encodes CASSPMIGNTEAFF.

The chain recombines TRBV5-6 with TRBJ2-3; tentatively, D is TRBD1 (6 bases). CDR3 size: 14 residues. V was cut by 2 bases and J by 2 bases, with 9 bases left in between. Germline V gene lookup returns CDR1 SGHDT and CDR2 YYEEEE. DNA for the CDR3: TGTGCCAGCAGCTTAGGGGGACACACAGATACGCAGTATTTT. Protein sequence: CASSLGGHTDTQYF. The full variable domain, in which reference TRBV5-6 and TRBJ2-3 provide the parts outside the CDR3, is DAGVTQSPTHLIKTRGQQVTLRCSPKSGHDTVSWYQQALGQGPQFIFQYYEEEERQRGNFPDRFSGHQFPNYSSELNVNALLLGDSALYLCASSLGGHTDTQYFGPGTRLTVL.